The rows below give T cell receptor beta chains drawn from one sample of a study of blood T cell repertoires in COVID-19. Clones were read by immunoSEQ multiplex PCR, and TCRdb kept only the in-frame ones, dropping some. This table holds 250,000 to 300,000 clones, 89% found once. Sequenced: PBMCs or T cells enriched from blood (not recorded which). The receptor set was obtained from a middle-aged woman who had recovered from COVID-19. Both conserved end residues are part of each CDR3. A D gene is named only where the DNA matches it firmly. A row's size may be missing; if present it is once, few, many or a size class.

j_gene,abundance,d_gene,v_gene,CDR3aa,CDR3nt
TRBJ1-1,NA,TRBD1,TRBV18,CASSPTGVTEAFF,TGTGCCAGCTCACCGACAGGGGTCACTGAAGCTTTCTTT
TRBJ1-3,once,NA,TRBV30,CAWSRAGNTIYF,TGTGCCTGGAGCAGGGCTGGAAACACCATATATTTT
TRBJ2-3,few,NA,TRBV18,CASSPLAVTDTQYF,TGTGCCAGCTCACCATTGGCAGTAACAGATACGCAGTATTTT
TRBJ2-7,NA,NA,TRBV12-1,CASSFANPRDRGHEQYF,TGTGCCAGCAGCTTTGCTAACCCCCGGGACAGGGGCCACGAGCAGTACTTC
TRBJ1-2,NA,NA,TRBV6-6,CASSRPGTGTF,TGTGCCAGCAGTAGACCGGGGACGGGGACATTC
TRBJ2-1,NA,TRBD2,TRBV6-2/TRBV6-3,CASSRWVAGVNEQFF,TGTGCCAGCAGCCGTTGGGTAGCGGGAGTGAATGAGCAGTTCTTC
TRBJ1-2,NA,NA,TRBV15,CATSREAYYGYTF,TGTGCCACCAGCAGAGAAGCGTACTATGGCTACACCTTC
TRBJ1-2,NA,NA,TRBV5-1,CASTRRPGEFNYGYTF,TGCGCCAGCACCCGCCGGCCGGGGGAGTTCAACTATGGCTACACCTTC
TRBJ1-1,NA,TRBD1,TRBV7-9,CASSSRQGTRTEAFF,TGTGCCAGCAGCTCCCGACAGGGCACGCGGACTGAAGCTTTCTTT
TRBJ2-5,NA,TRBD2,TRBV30,CAWSPRTSGRGGETQYF,TGTGCCTGGAGTCCCAGGACTAGCGGGAGGGGTGGAGAGACCCAGTACTTC
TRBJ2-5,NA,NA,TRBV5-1,CASSHRRAAAYQETQYF,TGCGCCAGCAGCCACCGGAGGGCGGCAGCGTACCAAGAGACCCAGTACTTC
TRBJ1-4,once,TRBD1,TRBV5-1,CASSLVGQGAEKLFF,TGCGCCAGCAGCTTGGTCGGACAGGGCGCTGAAAAACTGTTTTTT
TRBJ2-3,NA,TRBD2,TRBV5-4,CASSTRGGADTQYF,TGTGCCAGCAGCACCCGGGGGGGCGCAGATACGCAGTATTTT
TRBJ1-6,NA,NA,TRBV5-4,CASSSRGTPHNSPLHF,TGTGCCAGCAGCTCACGGGGTACACCCCATAATTCACCCCTCCACTTT
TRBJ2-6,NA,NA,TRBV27,CASSSFGRVITGANVLTF,TGTGCCAGCAGTTCTTTTGGCAGGGTAATAACTGGGGCCAACGTCCTGACTTTC
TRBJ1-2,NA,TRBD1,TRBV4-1,CASSQTGSAGGYTF,TGCGCCAGCAGCCAGACAGGGTCCGCCGGTGGCTACACCTTC
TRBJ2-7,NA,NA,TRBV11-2,CASSLSGTRYEQYF,TGTGCCAGCAGCTTATCCGGGACTCGGTACGAGCAGTACTTC
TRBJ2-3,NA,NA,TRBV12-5,CASGFEVRADTQYF,TGTGCTAGTGGTTTCGAAGTTAGAGCAGATACGCAGTATTTT
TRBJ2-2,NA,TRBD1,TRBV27,CASLKPGTGGIDTGELFF,TGTGCCAGCCTGAAGCCAGGCACAGGGGGAATAGACACCGGGGAGCTGTTTTTT
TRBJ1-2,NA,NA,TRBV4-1,CASSQGSFGGRHGYTF,TGCGCCAGCAGCCAAGGGAGCTTCGGGGGGAGGCATGGCTACACCTTC